A single sample is the source of the 29 T cell receptor beta chains below, sequenced in a study of blood T cell repertoires in COVID-19. Using immunoSEQ multiplex PCR, the repertoire was profiled, and TCRdb retains in-frame clones only, with some absent. The data hold roughly 54,000 clones, with approximately 80% observed a single time. The sequencing input was peripheral blood. Receptors originate from a man aged 45-65 years with acute or convalescent COVID-19.

The chain employs TRBV11-1 and TRBJ2-7, with TRBD2 as a possible D gene (5 bases). Looked up from germline, CDR1 is SGHAT and CDR2 is FQDESV (reference sequence). Trimming shortened V by 3 bases and J by 3 bases, and 9 bases separated the two germline ends. The CDR3 extends over 13 amino acids. The CDR3 loop is CASSFGESYEQYF. In DNA form, the CDR3 reads TGTGCCAGCAGCTTTGGGGAGAGCTACGAGCAGTACTTC.

This clone was seen just once. This chain uses TRBV4-2 with TRBJ2-5, with 8 positions matching TRBD1. Looked up from germline, CDR1 is LGHNA and CDR2 is YNFKEQ. This CDR3 has 15 residues. The junction had 4 bases not matched to a gene; V was cut back by 0 bases and J by 4 bases. In nucleotides, the CDR3 is TGTGCCAGCAGCCAAGAGCCCAGGGGGCGAGAGACCCAGTACTTC. Protein product: CASSQEPRGRETQYF.

The chain recombines TRBV25-1 with TRBJ1-1; D uncertain. This CDR3 is built from 14 residues. Trimming removed 1 base from V and 2 bases from J, with 8 bases in between. Germline V gene lookup returns CDR1 MGHDK and CDR2 SYGVNS. The CDR3 DNA reads TGTGCCAGCAGTGAATTTTACAGTAACACTGAAGCTTTCTTT. Translating gives CASSEFYSNTEAFF.

This clone was observed a handful of times. V is TRBV5-1 and J is TRBJ2-5, with TRBD2 as a possible D gene (7 bases). Looked up from germline, CDR1 is SGHRS and CDR2 is YFSETQ. This CDR3 is built from 14 residues. V gave up 1 base and J gave up 4 bases, with 11 bases separating them. The CDR3 region has the DNA TGCGCCAGCAGCTTGATGCGGGGGCTAGAGACCCAGTACTTC. This encodes CASSLMRGLETQYF.

V gene TRBV19 combines with J gene TRBJ1-3; D not certain. V lost 6 bases and J lost 8, with 11 bases in between. The CDR3 runs 12 residues. CDR1 is LNHDA, CDR2 SQIVND, per germline (reference sequence). CDR3 protein: CASSTVRDTIYF. For the CDR3, the DNA is TGTGCCAGTAGCACCGTAAGAGACACCATATATTTT. Supplemented by reference TRBV19 and TRBJ1-3, the full variable domain reads DGGITQSPKYLFRKEGQNVTLSCEQNLNHDAMYWYRQDPGQGLRLIYYSQIVNDFQKGDIAEGYSVSREKKESFPLTVTSAQKNPTAFYLCASSTVRDTIYFGEGSWLTVV.

This clone was seen more than once but under ten times. The chain is built from TRBV13 and TRBJ1-2; perhaps TRBD1 as D (6 bases). V gave up 1 base and J gave up 0 bases, with 6 bases separating them. The CDR3 runs to 14 residues. Per germline, CDR1 PRHDT and CDR2 FYEKMQ (reference sequence). CDR3 region: CASSLDRANYGYTF. CDR3 in DNA: TGTGCCAGCAGCTTAGACAGGGCTAACTATGGCTACACCTTC.

This chain links TRBV10-3 with TRBJ1-1; 10 bases are shared with TRBD1. The CDR3 has 15 amino acids. V lost 9 bases to trimming and J lost 1 base; unmatched junction nucleotides: 8. The germline gives CDR1 ENHRY, CDR2 SYGVKD. The CDR3 nucleotides read TGTGCCATTTCGAATCGGGACAGGGGGAACACTGAAGCTTTCTTT. It is translated as CAISNRDRGNTEAFF.

The genes are TRBV3-1 (or the pseudogene TRBV3-2) and TRBJ1-5, with a possible D match to TRBD1 (6 bases). Germline V gene lookup returns CDR1 LGHDT and CDR2 YNNKEL (reference sequence). V lost 0 bases and J 7 bases, leaving 13 bases between the germline ends. This CDR3 has 15 amino acids. The CDR3 DNA reads TGTGCCAGCAGCCAAGATACAGGGATATGGCAGCCCCAGCATTTT. Encoded protein: CASSQDTGIWQPQHF.

This sequence joins TRBV14 and TRBJ2-1; D is possibly TRBD2 (6 bases). CDR1 and CDR2 from the germline V gene are SGHDN and FVKESK. Deletions cut 3 bases from V and 8 bases from J, with 17 bases between. There are 15 residues in the CDR3. The CDR3 spells CASSQISRDFYEQFF. In DNA, the CDR3 is TGTGCCAGCAGCCAGATTTCCCGGGACTTCTATGAGCAGTTCTTC. The full variable domain, in which reference TRBV14 and TRBJ2-1 provide the parts outside the CDR3, is EAGVTQFPSHSVIEKGQTVTLRCDPISGHDNLYWYRRVMGKEIKFLLHFVKESKQDESGMPNNRFLAERTGGTYSTLKVQPAELEDSGVYFCASSQISRDFYEQFFGPGTRLTVL.

This clone was recorded a few times. This chain connects TRBV19 to TRBJ1-5; the D gene is possibly TRBD1 (5 bases). CDR1 and CDR2 (germline): LNHDA, SQIVND (reference sequence). The CDR3 spans 15 residues. The ends were cut back, 1 base at V and 2 bases at J, with 9 bases in the middle. CDR3 coding DNA: TGTGCCAGTAGTATAGGCAGGGAGGGCAATCAGCCCCAGCATTTT. It encodes CASSIGREGNQPQHF.

This chain uses TRBV3-1 (or the pseudogene TRBV3-2) with TRBJ2-5; 14 bases match TRBD2. CDR1 is LGHDT and CDR2 is YNNKEL in the germline V gene (reference sequence). J lost 2 bases, V lost 1 base, and 6 bases had no gene match. The CDR3 is 18 residues long. The CDR3 protein is CASSQAGTSGGGQETQYF. CDR3 nucleotides: TGTGCCAGCAGCCAAGCCGGGACTAGCGGGGGTGGGCAAGAGACCCAGTACTTC.

The chain employs TRBV2 and TRBJ1-6; possible D gene TRBD1, 6 bases. V shed 5 bases and J shed 6 bases, with 14 bases lying between them. Germline V gene lookup returns CDR1 SNHLY and CDR2 FYNNEI. The CDR3 length is 15 residues. The CDR3 is CASSLSGTSNSPLHF. CDR3 DNA sequence: TGTGCCAGCAGTCTTTCCGGGACATCTAATTCACCCCTCCACTTT.

The rearrangement joins TRBV10-3 to TRBJ2-2, with D maybe TRBD1 (6 bases). The CDR3 is made up of 14 amino acids. V was trimmed by 10 bases and J by 5 bases, leaving 17 bases between them. Germline V gene data show CDR1 as ENHRY and CDR2 as SYGVKD. CDR3 bases: TGTGCCACAAGGGACACGGGGACGACCGGGGAGCTGTTTTTT. Protein sequence: CATRDTGTTGELFF.

This rearrangement joins TRBV3-1 (or the pseudogene TRBV3-2) to TRBJ2-1, with D perhaps TRBD1 (5 bases). CDR1 is LGHDT, CDR2 YNNKEL, per germline (reference sequence). Trimming cost V 1 base and J 5 bases, with 9 bases left between them. The CDR3 consists of 14 residues. CDR3 region: CASSQADKNNEQFF. In DNA, the CDR3 is TGTGCCAGCAGCCAAGCGGACAAGAACAATGAGCAGTTCTTC.

The V and J genes are TRBV3-1 (or the pseudogene TRBV3-2) and TRBJ1-4; D call uncertain. The V gene lost 5 bases and the J gene lost 5 bases, with 15 bases spanning the gap. The germline V gene encodes CDR1 LGHDT and CDR2 YNNKEL (reference sequence). The CDR3 length is 15 residues. The CDR3 DNA follows: TGTGCCAGCAGCGCAGAAGGGAGGGTCAATGAAAAACTGTTTTTT. Translated: CASSAEGRVNEKLFF.

The chain employs TRBV4-1 and TRBJ1-2; 7 bases agree with TRBD1. Unmatched junction bases numbered 6, after V lost 2 bases and J lost 6 bases. This CDR3 has 14 amino acids. Germline V gene lookup returns CDR1 MGHRA and CDR2 YSYEKL. The CDR3 nucleotides read TGCGCCAGCAGCCAACTAACGACAGGGAATGGCTACACCTTC. Translation gives CASSQLTTGNGYTF.

This clone has a single count. V and J are TRBV2 and TRBJ1-6, with D perhaps TRBD1 (6 bases). V dropped 3 bases and J dropped 6 bases, with 15 bases sitting between them. Germline CDR1 is SNHLY and CDR2 is FYNNEI. The CDR3 spans 16 residues. CDR3 nucleotides: TGTGCCAGCAGTGACCATTCCACAGGGCCTAATTCACCCCTCCACTTT. This codes for CASSDHSTGPNSPLHF.

The V gene is TRBV7-9, the J gene TRBJ2-7; 9 positions agree with TRBD2. This CDR3 has 14 amino acids. Germline lookup yields CDR1 SEHNR and CDR2 FQNEAQ (reference sequence). J lost 6 bases, V lost 2 bases, and 5 bases had no gene match. The CDR3 region has the DNA TGTGCCAGCAGCTTAATAGCGGGAGTAAGCGAGCAGTACTTC. Protein product: CASSLIAGVSEQYF. Using reference TRBV7-9 and TRBJ2-7 for the parts outside the CDR3, the full variable domain is DTGVSQNPRHKITKRGQNVTFRCDPISEHNRLYWYRQTLGQGPEFLTYFQNEAQLEKSRLLSDRFSAERPKGSFSTLEIQRTEQGDSAMYLCASSLIAGVSEQYFGPGTRLTVT.

The chain employs TRBV18 and TRBJ2-1; D is possibly TRBD2 (6 bases). The germline V and J ends were trimmed by 3 bases and 5 bases, with 11 bases remaining between them. Germline V gene sequence: CDR1 KGHSH, CDR2 LQKENI. The CDR3 is 14 amino acids. The CDR3 nucleotides read TGTGCCAGCTCACCGACGGGAGCCGACAATGAGCAGTTCTTC. This sequence encodes CASSPTGADNEQFF.

The count of this clone is one. The chain links TRBV28 to TRBJ2-5, with D tentatively TRBD1 (5 bases). This CDR3 comprises 14 residues. CDR1 is MDHEN and CDR2 is SYDVKM in the germline V gene. V was pared by 4 bases and J by 5 bases, with 14 bases between. In DNA form, the CDR3 reads TGTGCCAGCAGTTCCCAAACAGGATACGAGACCCAGTACTTC. As protein: CASSSQTGYETQYF.

The chain uses TRBV19 and TRBJ1-4, with 9 positions matching TRBD1. V shed 8 bases, J shed 4 bases, and the junction held 8 bases outside the gene matches. The CDR3 totals 15 residues. Germline V gene data show CDR1 as LNHDA and CDR2 as SQIVND (reference sequence). CDR3 region: CASYNTGGNNEKLFF. The CDR3, as DNA: TGTGCCAGTTATAATACAGGGGGCAATAATGAAAAACTGTTTTTT. The entire variable domain, with the rest obtained from reference TRBV19 and TRBJ1-4, is as follows: DGGITQSPKYLFRKEGQNVTLSCEQNLNHDAMYWYRQDPGQGLRLIYYSQIVNDFQKGDIAEGYSVSREKKESFPLTVTSAQKNPTAFYLCASYNTGGNNEKLFFGSGTQLSVL.

Comments on this clone: A read error may account for a junction end that differs from germline. The gene calls are TRBV28 and TRBJ1-1; D might be TRBD1 (5 bases). This CDR3 has 14 residues. In germline, CDR1 is MDHEN, CDR2 SYDVKM. The CDR3 bases are TGTGCCAGCAGCCAGCACAGGATGAAAACTGAAGCTTTCTTT. Its translation: CASSQHRMKTEAFF.

V is TRBV6-6 and J is TRBJ2-7; 8 bases map to TRBD1. Germline trimming cut 6 bases from V and 2 bases from J; bases unmatched to any gene: 6. CDR3 length equals 14 residues. Germline CDR1 is MNHNY and CDR2 is SVGAGI (reference sequence). DNA for the CDR3: TGTGCCAGCAGGTCCGGGACAGGAACCTACGAGCAGTACTTC. It specifies CASRSGTGTYEQYF.

The V gene is TRBV6-6, the J gene TRBJ1-3, with D possibly matching TRBD1 (5 bases). The V end was cut by 8 bases, the J end by 0 bases, with 11 bases between. Germline V CDR1 and CDR2: MNHNY, SVGAGI (reference sequence). The CDR3 extends over 14 amino acids. In DNA, the CDR3 is TGTGCCAGCGGGCTGGGGCTCTCTGGAAACACCATATATTTT. Protein product: CASGLGLSGNTIYF.

The chain joins TRBV3-1 (or the pseudogene TRBV3-2) to TRBJ2-7, with D possibly TRBD1 on 5 matching bases. Germline V CDR1 and CDR2: LGHDT, YNNKEL (reference sequence). CDR3 length: 16 residues. Trimming took off 0 bases at V and 5 bases at J, with 17 bases between the two ends. CDR3 in DNA: TGTGCCAGCAGCCAAGATTTAGGTCAGGGTAAGAACGAGCAGTACTTC. This gives the protein CASSQDLGQGKNEQYF.

This clone was seen once. The rearrangement links TRBV5-4 to TRBJ2-5; D is perhaps TRBD2 (6 bases). This CDR3 is built from 15 residues. Germline CDR1 reads SGHNT; CDR2 reads YYREEE (reference sequence). Trimming took off 5 bases at V and 1 base at J, with 15 bases between the two ends. The CDR3 spells CASSLPGVAQETQYF. In DNA, the CDR3 is TGTGCCAGCAGTCTCCCGGGGGTCGCCCAAGAGACCCAGTACTTC.

Only a few counts were recorded for this clone. This rearrangement joins TRBV10-3 to TRBJ1-4, with D uncertain. Germline values: CDR1 ENHRY, CDR2 SYGVKD. The CDR3 consists of 15 residues. Trimming took 4 bases from V and 3 from J, leaving 12 bases between them. The CDR3 coding sequence is TGTGCCATCAGTGGCGATCGGAGGCCTAATGAAAAACTGTTTTTT. Translation: CAISGDRRPNEKLFF.

CDR3 bases: TGTGCCAGCAGCAAAGACAGGGGAGACGATCAGCCCCAGCATTTT. This codes for CASSKDRGDDQPQHF. The genes are TRBV9 and TRBJ1-5, with TRBD1 matching over 8 bases. This CDR3 is 15 amino acids long. V dropped 4 bases and J dropped 5; count of bases not matched to a gene: 8. Looked up from germline, CDR1 is SGDLS and CDR2 is YYNGEE.

CDR3 DNA: TGCAGCGTTGAGAGGCGGGACCTCACCGGGGAGCTGTTTTTT. Protein product: CSVERRDLTGELFF. The chain has TRBV29-1 and TRBJ2-2; the D gene is possibly TRBD2 (6 bases). The germline gives CDR1 SQVTM, CDR2 ANQGSEA. Trimming shortened V by 3 bases and J by 4 bases, and 12 bases separated the two germline ends. The CDR3 runs to 14 residues.